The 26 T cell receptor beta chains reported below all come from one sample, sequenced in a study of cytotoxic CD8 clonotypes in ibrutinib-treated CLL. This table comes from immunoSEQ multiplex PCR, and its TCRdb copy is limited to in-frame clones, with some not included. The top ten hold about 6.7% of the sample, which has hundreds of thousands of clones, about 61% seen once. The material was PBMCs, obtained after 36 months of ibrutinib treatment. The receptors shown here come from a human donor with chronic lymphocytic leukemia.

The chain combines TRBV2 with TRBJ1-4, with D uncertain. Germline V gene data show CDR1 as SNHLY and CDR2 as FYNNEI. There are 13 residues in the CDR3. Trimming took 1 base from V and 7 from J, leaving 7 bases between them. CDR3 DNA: TGTGCCAGCAGTGAAGGGTTGGGTGAAAAACTGTTTTTT. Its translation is CASSEGLGEKLFF.

The CDR3 here is CASSYMLGKKETQYF. The CDR3 nucleotides are TGTGCCAGCAGTTATATGTTGGGAAAGAAAGAGACCCAGTACTTC. The chain uses TRBV6-6 and TRBJ2-5; D not resolved. Germline V gene sequence: CDR1 MNHNY, CDR2 SVGAGI (reference sequence). The length of the CDR3 is 15 residues. Trimming left V 3 bases short and J 3 bases short, with 14 bases between.

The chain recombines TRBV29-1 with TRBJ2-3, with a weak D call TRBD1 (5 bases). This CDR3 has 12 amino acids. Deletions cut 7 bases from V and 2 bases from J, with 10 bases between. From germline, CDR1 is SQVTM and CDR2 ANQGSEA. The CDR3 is CSATVVTDTQYF. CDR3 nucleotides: TGCAGCGCGACAGTGGTCACAGATACGCAGTATTTT.

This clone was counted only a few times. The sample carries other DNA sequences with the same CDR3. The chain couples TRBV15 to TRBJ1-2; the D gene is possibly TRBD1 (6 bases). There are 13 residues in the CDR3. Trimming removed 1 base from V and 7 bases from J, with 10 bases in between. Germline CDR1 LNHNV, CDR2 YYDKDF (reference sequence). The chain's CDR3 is CATSRVGGSGYTF. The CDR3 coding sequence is TGTGCCACCAGCAGAGTCGGGGGCAGTGGCTACACCTTC.

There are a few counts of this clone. As DNA, the CDR3 is TGTGCCAGCAGCGTAGCAGGCGGGGGCTATTACGAGCAGTACTTC. Encoded protein: CASSVAGGGYYEQYF. The chain links TRBV9 to TRBJ2-7; D is perhaps TRBD2 (7 bases). The germline V gene has CDR1 SGDLS and CDR2 YYNGEE. This CDR3 is built from 15 residues. The V end was cut by 0 bases, the J end by 4 bases, with 14 bases between.

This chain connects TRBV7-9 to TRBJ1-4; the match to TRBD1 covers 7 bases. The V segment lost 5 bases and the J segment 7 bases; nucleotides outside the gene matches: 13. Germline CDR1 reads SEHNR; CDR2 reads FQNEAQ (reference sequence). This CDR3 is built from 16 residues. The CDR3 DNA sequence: TGTGCCAGCAGCACCCGGACAGGCCCTTTAGTTGAAAAACTGTTTTTT. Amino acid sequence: CASSTRTGPLVEKLFF. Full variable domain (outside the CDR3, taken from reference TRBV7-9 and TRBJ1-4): DTGVSQNPRHKITKRGQNVTFRCDPISEHNRLYWYRQTLGQGPEFLTYFQNEAQLEKSRLLSDRFSAERPKGSFSTLEIQRTEQGDSAMYLCASSTRTGPLVEKLFFGSGTQLSVL.

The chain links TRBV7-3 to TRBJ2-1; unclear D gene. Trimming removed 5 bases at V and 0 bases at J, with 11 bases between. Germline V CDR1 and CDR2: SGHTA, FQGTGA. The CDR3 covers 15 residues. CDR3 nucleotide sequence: TGTGCCAGCAGCGCCTTCGAAAGCTCCTACAATGAGCAGTTCTTC. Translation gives CASSAFESSYNEQFF.

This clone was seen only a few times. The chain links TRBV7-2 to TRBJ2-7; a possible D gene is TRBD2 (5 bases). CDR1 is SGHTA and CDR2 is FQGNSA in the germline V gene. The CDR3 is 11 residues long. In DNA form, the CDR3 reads TGTCTACGGGAAGGCCCCTACGAGCAGTACTTC. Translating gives CLREGPYEQYF.

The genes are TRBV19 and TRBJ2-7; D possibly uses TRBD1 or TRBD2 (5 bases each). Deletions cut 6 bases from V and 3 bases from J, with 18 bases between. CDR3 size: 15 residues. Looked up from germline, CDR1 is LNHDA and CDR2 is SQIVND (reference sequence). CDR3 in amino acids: CASRPGTPDGYEQYF. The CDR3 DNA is TGTGCCAGTAGACCCGGGACCCCGGATGGCTACGAGCAGTACTTC.

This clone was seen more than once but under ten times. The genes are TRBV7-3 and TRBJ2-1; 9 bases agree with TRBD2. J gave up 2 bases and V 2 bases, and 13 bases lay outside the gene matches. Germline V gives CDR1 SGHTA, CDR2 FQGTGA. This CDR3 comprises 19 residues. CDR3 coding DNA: TGTGCCAGCAGCTTATACCCACGAGTGCTAGCGGGAACCTACAATGAGCAGTTCTTC. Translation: CASSLYPRVLAGTYNEQFF. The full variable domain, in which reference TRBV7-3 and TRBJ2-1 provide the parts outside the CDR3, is GAGVSQTPSNKVTEKGKYVELRCDPISGHTALYWYRQSLGQGPEFLIYFQGTGAADDSGLPNDRFFAVRPEGSVSTLKIQRTERGDSAVYLCASSLYPRVLAGTYNEQFFGPGTRLTVL.

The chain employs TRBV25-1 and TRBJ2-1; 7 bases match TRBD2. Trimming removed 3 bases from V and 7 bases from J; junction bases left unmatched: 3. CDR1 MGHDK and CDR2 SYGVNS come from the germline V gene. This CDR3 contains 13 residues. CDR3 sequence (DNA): TGTGCCAGCAGTGAGGGGGGGAGGAATGAGCAGTTCTTC. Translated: CASSEGGRNEQFF.

The CDR3 DNA follows: TGTGCCAGCAGCGTAGTGTGGGGAACCGGGGAGCTGTTTTTT. Translation: CASSVVWGTGELFF. This chain uses TRBV9 with TRBJ2-2, with no clear D. Trimming pared 0 bases from V and 5 bases from J, leaving 8 bases between. The germline V gene encodes CDR1 SGDLS and CDR2 YYNGEE. This CDR3 region has 14 residues.

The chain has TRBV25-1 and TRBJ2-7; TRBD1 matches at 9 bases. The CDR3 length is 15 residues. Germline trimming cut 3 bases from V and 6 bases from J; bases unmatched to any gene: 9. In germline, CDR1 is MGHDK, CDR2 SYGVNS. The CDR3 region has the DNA TGTGCCAGCAGTGATCCGGGACAGGGATTTACCGAGCAGTACTTC. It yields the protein CASSDPGQGFTEQYF.

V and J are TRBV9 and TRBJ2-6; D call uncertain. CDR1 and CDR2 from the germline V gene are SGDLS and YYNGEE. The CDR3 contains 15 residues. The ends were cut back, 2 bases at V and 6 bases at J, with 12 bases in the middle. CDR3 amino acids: CASSVGASAANVLTF. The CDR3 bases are TGTGCCAGCAGCGTTGGCGCCTCGGCGGCCAACGTCCTGACTTTC.

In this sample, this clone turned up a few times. Here the CDR3 reads CASSPYPSNLAKNIQYF. Here the CDR3 DNA reads TGTGCCAGCAGCCCCTATCCGTCTAACTTAGCCAAAAACATTCAGTACTTC. The chain is built from TRBV13 and TRBJ2-4; D gene unclear. This CDR3 region has 17 residues. The ends were cut back, 5 bases at V and 0 bases at J, with 17 bases in the middle. Germline CDR1 PRHDT, CDR2 FYEKMQ (reference sequence).

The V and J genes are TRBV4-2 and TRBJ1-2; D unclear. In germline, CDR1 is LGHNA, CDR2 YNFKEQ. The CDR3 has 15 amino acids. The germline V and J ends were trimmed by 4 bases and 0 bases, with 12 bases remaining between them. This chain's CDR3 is CASSRTALTNYGYTF. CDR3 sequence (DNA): TGTGCCAGCAGCCGCACAGCGCTGACTAACTATGGCTACACCTTC.

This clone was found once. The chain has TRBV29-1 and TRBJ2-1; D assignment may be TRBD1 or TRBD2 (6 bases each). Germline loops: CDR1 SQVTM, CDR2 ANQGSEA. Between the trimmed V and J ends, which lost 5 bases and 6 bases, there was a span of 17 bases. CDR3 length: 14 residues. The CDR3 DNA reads TGCAGCGTTCAGGGGAGACTAGGGGTCAATGAGCAGTTCTTC. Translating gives CSVQGRLGVNEQFF.

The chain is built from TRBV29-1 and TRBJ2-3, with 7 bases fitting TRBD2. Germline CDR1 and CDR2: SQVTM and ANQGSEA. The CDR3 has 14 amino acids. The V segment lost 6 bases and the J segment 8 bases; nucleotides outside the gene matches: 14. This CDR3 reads CSVATSADVSTQYF. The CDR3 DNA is TGCAGCGTGGCCACTAGCGCCGACGTCAGTACGCAGTATTTT.

As DNA, the CDR3 is TGCAGCTTGGTTGGGACAGGGGATGGCTACACCTTC. It codes for CSLVGTGDGYTF. The chain joins TRBV29-1 to TRBJ1-2; 10 bases agree with TRBD1. Trimming took 8 bases from V and 6 from J; bases not matched to a gene: 6. This CDR3 is 12 amino acids long. CDR1 and CDR2 from the germline V gene are SQVTM and ANQGSEA. Variable domain in full (rest from reference TRBV29-1 and TRBJ1-2): SAVISQKPSRDICQRGTSLTIQCQVDSQVTMMFWYRQQPGQSLTLIATANQGSEATYESGFVIDKFPISRPNLTFSTLTVSNMSPEDSSIYLCSLVGTGDGYTFGSGTRLTVV.

CDR3 in DNA: TGTGCCATCAGTGAGCCCGGGGACCTCGGCGGGGAGCTGTTTTTT. It is translated as CAISEPGDLGGELFF. The V gene is TRBV10-3, the J gene TRBJ2-2; perhaps D is TRBD1 or TRBD2 (5 bases each). The V gene's germline CDR1 is ENHRY and CDR2 SYGVKD. V lost 2 bases and J 7 bases, leaving 14 bases between the germline ends. The CDR3 length is 15 residues.

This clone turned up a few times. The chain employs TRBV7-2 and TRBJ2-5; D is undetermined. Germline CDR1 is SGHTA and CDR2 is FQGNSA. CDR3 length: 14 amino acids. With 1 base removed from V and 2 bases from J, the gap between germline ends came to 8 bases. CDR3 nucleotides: TGTGCCAGCAGCTTAGGATTCCAGCAAGAGACCCAGTACTTC. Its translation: CASSLGFQQETQYF.

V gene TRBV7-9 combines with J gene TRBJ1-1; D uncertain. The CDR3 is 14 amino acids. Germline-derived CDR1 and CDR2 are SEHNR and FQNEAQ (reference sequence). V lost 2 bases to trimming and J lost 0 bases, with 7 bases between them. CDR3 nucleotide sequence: TGTGCCAGCAGCTTAAAGGTAATGAACACTGAAGCTTTCTTT. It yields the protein CASSLKVMNTEAFF. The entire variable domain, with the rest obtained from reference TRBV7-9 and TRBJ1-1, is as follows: DTGVSQNPRHKITKRGQNVTFRCDPISEHNRLYWYRQTLGQGPEFLTYFQNEAQLEKSRLLSDRFSAERPKGSFSTLEIQRTEQGDSAMYLCASSLKVMNTEAFFGQGTRLTVV.

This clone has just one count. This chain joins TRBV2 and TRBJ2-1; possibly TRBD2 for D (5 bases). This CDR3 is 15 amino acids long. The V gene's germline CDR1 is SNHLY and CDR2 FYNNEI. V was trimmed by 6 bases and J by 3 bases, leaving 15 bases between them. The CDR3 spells CASSGRGGLYNEQFF. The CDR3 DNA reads TGTGCCAGCAGCGGACGGGGTGGACTCTACAATGAGCAGTTCTTC.

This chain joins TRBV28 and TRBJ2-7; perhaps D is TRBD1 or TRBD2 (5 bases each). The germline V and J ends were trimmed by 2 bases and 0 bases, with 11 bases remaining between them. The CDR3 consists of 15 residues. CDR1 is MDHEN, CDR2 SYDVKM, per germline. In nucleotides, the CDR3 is TGTGCCAGCAGTTTAGGGGACCAATCCTCCTACGAGCAGTACTTC. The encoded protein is CASSLGDQSSYEQYF. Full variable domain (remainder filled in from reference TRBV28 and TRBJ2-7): DVKVTQSSRYLVKRTGEKVFLECVQDMDHENMFWYRQDPGLGLRLIYFSYDVKMKEKGDIPEGYSVSREKKERFSLILESASTNQTSMYLCASSLGDQSSYEQYFGPGTRLTVT.

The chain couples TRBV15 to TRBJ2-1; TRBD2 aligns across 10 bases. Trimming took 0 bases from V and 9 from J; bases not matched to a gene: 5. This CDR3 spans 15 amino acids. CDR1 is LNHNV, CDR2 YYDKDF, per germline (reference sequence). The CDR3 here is CATSRDRLAGVEQFF. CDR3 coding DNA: TGTGCCACCAGCAGAGATCGGCTAGCGGGAGTTGAGCAGTTCTTC.

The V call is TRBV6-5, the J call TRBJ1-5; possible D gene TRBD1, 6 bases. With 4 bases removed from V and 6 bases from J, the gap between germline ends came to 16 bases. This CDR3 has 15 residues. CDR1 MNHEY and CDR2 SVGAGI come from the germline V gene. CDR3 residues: CASSSGQSSTQPQHF. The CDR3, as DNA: TGTGCCAGCAGTTCCGGACAGTCCTCTACTCAGCCCCAGCATTTT.